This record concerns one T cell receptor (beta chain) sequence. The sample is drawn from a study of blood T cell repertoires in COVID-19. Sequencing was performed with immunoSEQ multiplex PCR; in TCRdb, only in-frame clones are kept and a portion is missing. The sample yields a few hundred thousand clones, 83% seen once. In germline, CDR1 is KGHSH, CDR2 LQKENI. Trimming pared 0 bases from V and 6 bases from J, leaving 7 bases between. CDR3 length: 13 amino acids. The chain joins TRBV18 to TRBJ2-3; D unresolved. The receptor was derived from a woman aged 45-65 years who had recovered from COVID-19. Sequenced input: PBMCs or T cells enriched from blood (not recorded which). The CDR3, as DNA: TGTGCCAGCTCACCACCGCTGGAGGATACGCAGTATTTT. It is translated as CASSPPLEDTQYF.